This T cell receptor (beta chain) was identified in a study of Ad26.COV2.S vaccination and SARS-CoV-2 variants. Treatment given: some 20 received Ad26.COV2.S at low or high dose, single or two shots; roughly 5 received placebo; per-sample allocation not given. Samples came from day 63 after the first vaccine or placebo injection. The V gene's germline CDR1 is SGHVS and CDR2 FQNEAQ. The CDR3 consists of 14 residues. Trimming left V 6 bases short and J 6 bases short, with 16 bases between. The data were produced by immunoSEQ multiplex PCR, yet TCRdb's version contains in-frame clones alone and is incomplete. This table has 300,000 to 450,000 clones, around 83% appearing once.

The TCR sequence derives from a person between 18 and 60 years old who received the Ad26.COV2.S COVID-19 vaccine or a placebo. The V gene is TRBV7-8, the J gene TRBJ2-3, with a possible D match to TRBD1 (5 bases). This specimen was peripheral blood, taken in a trial of Ad26.COV2.S vaccine versus placebo. CDR3 DNA: TGTGCCAGCAGAACCAGGGCCCGAGCGGATACGCAGTATTTT. Translation gives CASRTRARADTQYF.